This note documents a single TCR beta chain sequence. Generated by immunoSEQ multiplex PCR, the TCRdb table keeps only in-frame clones and is missing some. The sample yields roughly 70,000 clones, 87% seen once. This sample is drawn from a study of OX40 agonist ivuxolimab in advanced cancers. Overall study context: Patients received ivuxolimab, an intravenous treatment, every 2 weeks at 0.01 to 10 mg/kg. Melanoma, hepatocellular carcinoma, head and neck or renal cell cancer occurred in dose-escalation patients. Prior checkpoint blockade (anti-PD-1, anti-PD-L1 or anti-CTLA-4) was permitted; 40% had it. Among those treated, three patients had partial responses, one with hepatocellular carcinoma and two with cutaneous melanoma.

This CDR3 region has 14 residues. Germline loops: CDR1 SGHTS, CDR2 YDEGEE. The germline V and J ends were trimmed by 0 bases and 8 bases, with 13 bases remaining between them. The sequence was obtained from an adult with an advanced solid tumor such as melanoma, head and neck, liver or kidney cancer. This chain connects TRBV5-8 to TRBJ2-3, with D possibly being TRBD1 or TRBD2 (5 bases each). Sequencing was performed on CD4+ or CD8+ T cells sorted from blood, taken in a trial of the OX40 agonist ivuxolimab. The CDR3 region has the DNA TGTGCCAGCAGCTTGGGGGGGTTGATCGGTACGCAGTATTTT. It translates to CASSLGGLIGTQYF.